What follows is one T cell receptor beta chain and its context. Its antigen is still unknown. The entirety of the isolated RNA underwent reverse transcription, so expressed TCRB transcripts were sequenced. Sequenced by immunoSEQ multiplex PCR; TCRdb stores in-frame clones only, minus some. The sample has 400,000 to 500,000 clones; about 14% are singletons. The sample comes from a study of beta chain features in type 1 diabetes. The V gene's germline CDR1 is SNHLY and CDR2 FYNNEI. CDR3 length equals 15 residues. V was cut by 6 bases and J by 2 bases, with 16 bases left in between. Study-level points and caveats: The naive, central memory and Treg TCRB repertoires looked more alike in patients than they did in healthy donors. In all four CD4+ subsets, TCRB CDR3 length was significantly, moderately reduced in type 1 diabetes. Cells expressing TCR highly could be over-represented by cDNA sequencing.

CD45RO/CCR7/CD25/CD127/CD95/CD27 sorting isolated CD4+ naive, central memory, regulatory and stem cell-like memory cells. The clonotype was recovered from a young man in good health. This chain joins TRBV2 and TRBJ2-5; tentative D call: TRBD1 (6 bases). Specimen: naive CD4+ T cells from blood. The CDR3 DNA reads as TGTGCCAGCAGCGAGGACAGAGCGGATCAAGAGACCCAGTACTTC. Its protein is CASSEDRADQETQYF.